Shown below are 8 T cell receptor beta chains from a single sample sequenced in a study of cytomegalovirus exposure and HLA in healthy donors. The PCR was carried out with 60 Vbeta primers and 13 Jbeta primers. The protocol was immunoSEQ multiplex PCR, while the TCRdb copy is restricted to in-frame clones and leaves out a portion. Among over 100,000 clones listed, around 80% were seen once. The sequenced sample consisted of PBMCs. These receptors originate from a woman between 18 and 29 years old in good health and CMV-seropositive.

The chain uses TRBV15 and TRBJ1-1; D gene uncertain. The CDR3 extends over 12 amino acids. Trimming removed 5 bases at V and 1 base at J, with 5 bases between. Germline assignment: CDR1 LNHNV and CDR2 YYDKDF (reference sequence). The CDR3 sequence: CATSRENTEAFF. The CDR3 DNA reads as TGTGCCACCAGCCGCGAGAACACTGAAGCTTTCTTT.

V is TRBV5-4 and J is TRBJ1-6; D perhaps matches TRBD1 (6 bases). Germline V gene sequence: CDR1 SGHNT, CDR2 YYREEE (reference sequence). The CDR3 contains 16 residues. The germline V and J ends were trimmed by 4 bases and 0 bases, with 11 bases remaining between them. The CDR3 protein is CASSADRNSYNSPLHF. In DNA form, the CDR3 reads TGTGCCAGCAGCGCGGACAGAAACTCCTATAATTCACCCCTCCACTTT.

This rearrangement joins TRBV5-1 to TRBJ1-4; 8 bases are shared with TRBD1. Germline CDR1 and CDR2: SGHRS and YFSETQ. The CDR3 has 14 residues. J lost 8 bases, V lost 3 bases, and 6 bases had no gene match. CDR3 sequence: CASSSGQGGEKLFF. The CDR3 DNA follows: TGCGCCAGCAGCTCAGGACAGGGTGGAGAAAAACTGTTTTTT.

This clone was observed a handful of times. This CDR3 reads CASSLSVGASSYEQYF. CDR3 DNA: TGTGCCAGCAGTTTATCCGTGGGGGCCTCTTCCTACGAGCAGTACTTC. This chain connects TRBV27 to TRBJ2-7; possibly TRBD1 for D (6 bases). V lost 0 bases, J lost 1 base, and 13 bases lay in between. The CDR3 is 16 amino acids. The germline V gene encodes CDR1 MNHEY and CDR2 SMNVEV (reference sequence).

The rearrangement links TRBV30 to TRBJ1-1; 9 nucleotides agree with TRBD1. This CDR3 has 13 amino acids. Germline assignment: CDR1 GTSNPN and CDR2 SVGIG (reference sequence). After removal of 3 bases from V and 5 bases from J, the junction contained 4 bases not matched to a gene. The CDR3 region is CAWRGTGRTEAFF. CDR3 DNA: TGTGCCTGGAGGGGGACAGGGCGAACTGAAGCTTTCTTT.

The J gene is TRBJ2-5, the V gene TRBV7-9; D call uncertain. CDR1 and CDR2 (germline): SEHNR, FQNEAQ (reference sequence). The V end was cut by 0 bases, the J end by 5 bases, with 13 bases between. CDR3 length equals 15 residues. The CDR3: CASSLAHAKIETQYF. The CDR3 DNA is TGTGCCAGCAGCTTAGCGCACGCTAAGATCGAGACCCAGTACTTC.

This sequence joins TRBV28 and TRBJ2-1; D may be TRBD1 (5 bases). This CDR3 contains 15 residues. CDR1 and CDR2 from the germline V gene are MDHEN and SYDVKM. V gave up 2 bases and J gave up 6 bases, with 14 bases separating them. CDR3 in amino acids: CASSLGAAPGNEQFF. Written as DNA, the CDR3 is TGTGCCAGCAGTTTAGGGGCAGCCCCCGGCAATGAGCAGTTCTTC.

This clone was seen only a few times. The chain combines TRBV10-1 with TRBJ2-7; D is undetermined. Germline V gives CDR1 WNHNN, CDR2 SYGVQD (reference sequence). Trimming shortened V by 8 bases and J by 5 bases, and 16 bases separated the two germline ends. This CDR3 spans 13 amino acids. CDR3 sequence (DNA): TGCGCCAGCGCCGAAGGATTCCAGGACGAGCAGTACTTC. Residues: CASAEGFQDEQYF.